The clone carrying this TCR beta chain was detected only once. Its antigen is undetermined. This record belongs to a study of T-cell memory formation after mild COVID-19. General observations from the study: Contracting CD4+ clones lay largely in CM and EM, with CD8+ ones residing in EMRA. While clones contracting from day 15 to 85 were balanced between CD4 and CD8, later expanders leaned CD4+. Pre-infection memory showed some responding clones, and this suggested that cross-reactive memory joined.

The authors produced TCR alpha and TCR beta cDNA libraries with sample barcodes and UMIs by 5'RACE using constant-segment primers. TCRdb used MiXCR to reprocess the 5' RACE reads, holding one entry per CDR3 protein. The top ten hold roughly 20% of the sample, which has a few hundred thousand distinct CDR3 sequences, 15% to 20% seen once. V lost 0 bases, J lost 1 base, and 5 bases stayed unmatched. The CDR3 runs to 16 residues. From germline, CDR1 is MNHEY and CDR2 SVGEGT. This receptor was identified in a man younger than 35 who had mild COVID-19 (a few samples of this study predate the infection). Cell type and time point are not known. The chain employs TRBV6-2 or TRBV6-3 and TRBJ2-7; 8 nucleotides agree with TRBD1. Source material: PBMCs or a T cell subset sorted from them (not recorded which). Here the CDR3 DNA reads TGTGCCAGCAGTTACTCGAAAGACAGGGGATCCTACGAGCAGTACTTC. It specifies CASSYSKDRGSYEQYF.